The 9 T cell receptor beta chains reported below all come from one sample, sequenced in a study of cytomegalovirus exposure and HLA in healthy donors. The table came from immunoSEQ multiplex PCR; TCRdb's copy has only in-frame clones and leaves some out. The sample has about 170,000 clones, approximately 96% seen once. Sequencing was done on a sample of PBMCs. Every receptor here comes from a young woman in good health and CMV-seronegative.

The chain joins TRBV2 to TRBJ1-1; a weak D match, TRBD1 (5 bases). Trimming shortened V by 7 bases and J by 5 bases, and 23 bases separated the two germline ends. Germline CDR1 SNHLY, CDR2 FYNNEI. The CDR3 runs to 16 residues. The CDR3, as DNA: TGTGCCAGCATCAACCAGGGATTTTTATCGAGGACTGAAGCTTTCTTT. Translating gives CASINQGFLSRTEAFF.

The V gene is TRBV2, the J gene TRBJ1-1; TRBD1 is a possible D gene (5 bases). This CDR3 has 15 amino acids. V was cut by 4 bases and J by 1 base, with 13 bases left in between. CDR1 and CDR2 from the germline V gene are SNHLY and FYNNEI. CDR3 DNA: TGTGCCAGCAGTGGGGAAACTACAGGGAACACTGAAGCTTTCTTT. Protein: CASSGETTGNTEAFF.

V and J are TRBV19 and TRBJ1-1; 8 bases are a match to TRBD1. The CDR3 covers 12 residues. Germline V CDR1 and CDR2: LNHDA, SQIVND (reference sequence). Trimming cost V 9 bases and J 5 bases; bases outside gene matches: 5. CDR3 protein: CASTQGATEAFF. The CDR3 DNA reads as TGTGCCAGCACTCAGGGGGCAACTGAAGCTTTCTTT.

With regard to this clone: Additional DNA sequences in this sample encode the identical CDR3. The J gene is TRBJ1-5, the V gene TRBV9; D not certain. Trimming pared 0 bases from V and 1 base from J, leaving 8 bases between. Germline CDR1 and CDR2: SGDLS and YYNGEE. There are 15 residues in the CDR3. The CDR3 DNA sequence: TGTGCCAGCAGCGTAGACGGAGGGAGCAATCAGCCCCAGCATTTT. Protein product: CASSVDGGSNQPQHF.

The chain recombines TRBV2 with TRBJ1-2; no definite D call. Trimming cost V 5 bases and J 8 bases, with 12 bases left between them. The CDR3 is 12 residues long. CDR1 is SNHLY, CDR2 FYNNEI, per germline. The CDR3 coding sequence is TGTGCCAGCAGTACTCGCTCCTTAGGCTACACCTTC. Translating it yields CASSTRSLGYTF.

The gene calls are TRBV10-2 and TRBJ1-2, with 7 bases lining up with TRBD1. CDR1 and CDR2 from the germline V gene are WSHSY and SAAADI. The CDR3 runs 15 residues. V dropped 2 bases and J dropped 5; count of bases not matched to a gene: 8. The CDR3 sequence: CASSEAGQFSYGYTF. In nucleotides, the CDR3 is TGCGCCAGCAGTGAGGCGGGACAGTTTTCATATGGCTACACCTTC.

The chain uses TRBV7-3 and TRBJ1-1, with D unresolved. The CDR3 length is 13 residues. The V and J ends lost 5 bases and 0 bases respectively, with 7 bases between them. Germline V gene sequence: CDR1 SGHTA, CDR2 FQGTGA. Here the CDR3 DNA reads TGTGCCAGCAGCCTCAGTCTGAACACTGAAGCTTTCTTT. Translation: CASSLSLNTEAFF.

The chain joins TRBV5-1 to TRBJ2-5; 12 nucleotides line up with TRBD1. This CDR3 region has 18 residues. Germline assignment: CDR1 SGHRS and CDR2 YFSETQ. V gave up 4 bases and J gave up 4 bases; unmatched junction bases: 14. CDR3 nucleotides: TGCGCCAGCAGCAGACTCCCGGGACAGGGGGCGGTATCAGAGACCCAGTACTTC. As protein: CASSRLPGQGAVSETQYF. Full variable domain (outside the CDR3, taken from reference TRBV5-1 and TRBJ2-5): KAGVTQTPRYLIKTRGQQVTLSCSPISGHRSVSWYQQTPGQGLQFLFEYFSETQRNKGNFPGRFSGRQFSNSRSEMNVSTLELGDSALYLCASSRLPGQGAVSETQYFGPGTRLLVL.

This sequence joins TRBV11-2 and TRBJ1-4, with TRBD1 identical over 8 bases. The CDR3 covers 15 residues. The germline gives CDR1 SGHAT, CDR2 FQNNGV. V lost 5 bases to trimming and J lost 8 bases; unmatched junction nucleotides: 10. Here the CDR3 reads CASSRGQGSYEKLFF. CDR3 nucleotides: TGTGCCAGCAGCCGAGGACAGGGCTCATACGAAAAACTGTTTTTT.